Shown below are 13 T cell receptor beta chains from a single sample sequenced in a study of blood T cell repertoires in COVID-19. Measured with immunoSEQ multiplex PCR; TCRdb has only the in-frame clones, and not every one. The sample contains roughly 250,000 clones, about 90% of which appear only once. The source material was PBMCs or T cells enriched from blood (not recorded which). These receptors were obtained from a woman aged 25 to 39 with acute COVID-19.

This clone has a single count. The CDR3 DNA reads TGTGCCAGCAGGAGCGGGGGCCCCAGGGGAAGCAATGAGCAGTTCTTC. Residues: CASRSGGPRGSNEQFF. This rearrangement joins TRBV2 to TRBJ2-1, with 8 positions matching TRBD2. V shed 6 bases, J shed 6 bases, and the junction held 13 bases outside the gene matches. Germline V gives CDR1 SNHLY, CDR2 FYNNEI. The CDR3 consists of 16 residues. Using reference TRBV2 and TRBJ2-1 for the parts outside the CDR3, the full variable domain is EPEVTQTPSHQVTQMGQEVILRCVPISNHLYFYWYRQILGQKVEFLVSFYNNEISEKSEIFDDQFSVERPDGSNFTLKIRSTKLEDSAMYFCASRSGGPRGSNEQFFGPGTRLTVL.

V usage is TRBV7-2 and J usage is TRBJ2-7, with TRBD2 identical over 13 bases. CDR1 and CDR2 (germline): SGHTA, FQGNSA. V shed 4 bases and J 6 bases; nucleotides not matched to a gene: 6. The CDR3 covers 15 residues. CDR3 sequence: CASSWTSGSPLEQYF. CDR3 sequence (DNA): TGTGCCAGCAGCTGGACTAGCGGGAGTCCCCTCGAGCAGTACTTC.

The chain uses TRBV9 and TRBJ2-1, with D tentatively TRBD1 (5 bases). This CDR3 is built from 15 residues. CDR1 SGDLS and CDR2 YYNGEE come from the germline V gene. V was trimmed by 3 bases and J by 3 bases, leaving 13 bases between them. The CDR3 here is CASSEGAVGYNEQFF. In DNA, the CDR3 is TGTGCCAGCAGCGAAGGGGCAGTAGGCTACAATGAGCAGTTCTTC.

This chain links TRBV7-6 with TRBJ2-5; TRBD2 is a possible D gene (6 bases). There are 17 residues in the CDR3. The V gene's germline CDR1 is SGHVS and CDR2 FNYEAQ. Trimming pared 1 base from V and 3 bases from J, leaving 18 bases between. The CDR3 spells CASSLVGGAQHKETQYF. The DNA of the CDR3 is TGTGCCAGCAGCTTAGTAGGCGGGGCGCAACATAAAGAGACCCAGTACTTC.

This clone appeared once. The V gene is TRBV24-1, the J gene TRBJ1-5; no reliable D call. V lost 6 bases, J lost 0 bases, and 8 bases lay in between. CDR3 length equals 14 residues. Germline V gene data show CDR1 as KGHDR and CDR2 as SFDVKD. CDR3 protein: CATSLTDSNQPQHF. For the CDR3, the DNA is TGTGCCACCAGTCTCACAGATAGCAATCAGCCCCAGCATTTT.

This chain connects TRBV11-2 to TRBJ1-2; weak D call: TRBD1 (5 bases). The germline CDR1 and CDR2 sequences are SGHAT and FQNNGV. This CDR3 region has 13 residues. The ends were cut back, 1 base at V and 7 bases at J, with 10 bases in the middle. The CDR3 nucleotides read TGTGCCAGCAGCTTAGTTTTAGGGGTTGGCTACACCTTC. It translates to CASSLVLGVGYTF.

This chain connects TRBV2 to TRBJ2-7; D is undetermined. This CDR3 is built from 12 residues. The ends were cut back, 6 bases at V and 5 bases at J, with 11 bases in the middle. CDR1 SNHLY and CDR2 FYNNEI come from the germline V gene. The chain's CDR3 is CASREAPDEQYF. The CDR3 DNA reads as TGTGCCAGCAGAGAGGCCCCTGACGAGCAGTACTTC.

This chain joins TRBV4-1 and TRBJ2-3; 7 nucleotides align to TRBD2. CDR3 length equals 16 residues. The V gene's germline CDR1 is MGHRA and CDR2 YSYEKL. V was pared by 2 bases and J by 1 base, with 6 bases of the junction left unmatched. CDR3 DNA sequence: TGCGCCAGCAGCCAACTGGCGGGAGTTGGCACAGATACGCAGTATTTT. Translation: CASSQLAGVGTDTQYF.

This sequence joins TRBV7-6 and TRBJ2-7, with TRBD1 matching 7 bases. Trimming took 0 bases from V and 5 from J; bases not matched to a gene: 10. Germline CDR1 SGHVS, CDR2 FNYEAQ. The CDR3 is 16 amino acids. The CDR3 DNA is TGTGCCAGCAGCTTAGCGACAGGGATATTCTTCCACGAGCAGTACTTC. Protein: CASSLATGIFFHEQYF.

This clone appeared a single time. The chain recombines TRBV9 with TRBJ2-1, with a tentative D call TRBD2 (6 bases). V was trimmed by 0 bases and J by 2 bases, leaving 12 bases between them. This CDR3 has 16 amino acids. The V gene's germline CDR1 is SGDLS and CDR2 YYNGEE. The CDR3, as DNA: TGTGCCAGCAGCGTAGCTACGACTAGGCCCTACAATGAGCAGTTCTTC. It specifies CASSVATTRPYNEQFF. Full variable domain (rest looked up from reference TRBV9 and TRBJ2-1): DSGVTQTPKHLITATGQRVTLRCSPRSGDLSVYWYQQSLDQGLQFLIQYYNGEERAKGNILERFSAQQFPDLHSELNLSSLELGDSALYFCASSVATTRPYNEQFFGPGTRLTVL.

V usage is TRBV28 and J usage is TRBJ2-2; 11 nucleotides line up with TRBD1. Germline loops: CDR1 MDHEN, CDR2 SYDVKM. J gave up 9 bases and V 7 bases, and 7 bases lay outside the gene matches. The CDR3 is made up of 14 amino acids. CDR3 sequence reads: CASNGQGAGRELFF. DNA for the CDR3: TGTGCCAGCAATGGACAGGGGGCGGGCCGGGAGCTGTTTTTT.

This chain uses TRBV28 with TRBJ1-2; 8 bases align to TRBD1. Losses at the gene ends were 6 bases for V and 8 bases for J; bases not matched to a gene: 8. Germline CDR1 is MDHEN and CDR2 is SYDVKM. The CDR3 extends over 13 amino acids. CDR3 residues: CASRNGQGVGYTF. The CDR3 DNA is TGTGCCAGCAGAAATGGACAGGGTGTCGGCTACACCTTC.

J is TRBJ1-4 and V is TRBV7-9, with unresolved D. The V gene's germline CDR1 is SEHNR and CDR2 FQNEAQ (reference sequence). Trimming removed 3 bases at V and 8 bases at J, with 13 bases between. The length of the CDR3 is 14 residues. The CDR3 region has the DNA TGTGCCAGCAGCTTTGGGATAGGAGGAGAAAAACTGTTTTTT. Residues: CASSFGIGGEKLFF. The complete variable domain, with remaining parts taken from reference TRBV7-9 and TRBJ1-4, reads DTGVSQNPRHKITKRGQNVTFRCDPISEHNRLYWYRQTLGQGPEFLTYFQNEAQLEKSRLLSDRFSAERPKGSFSTLEIQRTEQGDSAMYLCASSFGIGGEKLFFGSGTQLSVL.